A selection of T cell receptor beta chains follows, all from one sample in a study of blood T cells in healthy people across ages. MiXCR, applied by TCRdb to the 5' RACE reads, yields one record per CDR3 protein. The sample lists 800,000 or so distinct CDR3 sequences, 20% to 30% occurring once. The sample also formed part of further work on T cells of mothers and their children.

The material sequenced was blood. The origin of the receptors is a boy younger than 18 in good health. CDR3s leave out the opening cysteine and the closing phenylalanine or tryptophan. The order of the fields is CDR3 length, J gene, clone size, V gene, CDR3 protein. Only part of the rows carry a size: once, few, many, or a class if the clone is expanded.

14 TRBJ2-3 NA TRBV20-1 SARSLGQGRADTQY
13 TRBJ2-1 NA TRBV5-1 ASSDKGQVFDEQF
9 TRBJ2-5 few TRBV2 ASKQQETQY
13 TRBJ2-7 few TRBV25-1 ASSSRGTNSYEQY
13 TRBJ1-4 NA TRBV5-1 ASSPSGTDDEKLF
14 TRBJ2-3 few TRBV5-1 ASSATSGRATDTQY
12 NA NA TRBV27 ASRRSGDSYEQY
12 TRBJ2-1 NA TRBV6-6 ASNSARSYNEQF
14 TRBJ1-1 few TRBV13 ASTVTLTGGFTEAF
13 TRBJ1-6 few TRBV6-5 ASSYSWVYNSPLH
11 TRBJ1-4 few TRBV2 ASRESLNEKLF
12 TRBJ1-1 NA TRBV7-9 ASSLMGTESEAF
10 TRBJ2-3 NA TRBV20-1 SAREYTDTQY
11 TRBJ2-7 NA TRBV4-3 ASSQDPPSEQY
11 TRBJ2-5 few TRBV9 ASSGGTGGMQY
12 TRBJ2-4 NA TRBV6-5 ASSRGQGANIQY
12 TRBJ2-7 NA TRBV11-2 ASSSTQGAYEQY
15 TRBJ2-5 few TRBV10-3 AISEYQRDDLGETQY
15 TRBJ2-7 NA TRBV7-9 ASSPGQGKSSGDEQY
10 TRBJ2-5 few TRBV6-2/TRBV6-3 ASSRLPHGVN
13 TRBJ2-3 NA TRBV15 ATGRDRQGADTQY
12 TRBJ1-3 many TRBV11-2 AISNPRSGNTIY
14 NA few TRBV27 ASSQPRLAENNEQF
10 NA NA TRBV7-2 ASSWDVYEQF
13 TRBJ1-4 NA TRBV28 ASSPGAATNEKLF
14 NA NA TRBV25-1 ASSRKSGLHEGEQF
13 TRBJ2-3 NA TRBV7-2 ASSMSGRASDTQY
12 TRBJ2-5 NA TRBV6-2/TRBV6-3 ASSKGPWKETQY
9 TRBJ2-3 few TRBV29-1 SVTPADTQY
15 TRBJ1-1 NA TRBV5-1 ASSFGGRGGSDTEAF
14 TRBJ2-1 few TRBV20-1 SARRPAVSSYNEQF
14 TRBJ2-5 NA TRBV3-1 ASSQSGLAGQETQY